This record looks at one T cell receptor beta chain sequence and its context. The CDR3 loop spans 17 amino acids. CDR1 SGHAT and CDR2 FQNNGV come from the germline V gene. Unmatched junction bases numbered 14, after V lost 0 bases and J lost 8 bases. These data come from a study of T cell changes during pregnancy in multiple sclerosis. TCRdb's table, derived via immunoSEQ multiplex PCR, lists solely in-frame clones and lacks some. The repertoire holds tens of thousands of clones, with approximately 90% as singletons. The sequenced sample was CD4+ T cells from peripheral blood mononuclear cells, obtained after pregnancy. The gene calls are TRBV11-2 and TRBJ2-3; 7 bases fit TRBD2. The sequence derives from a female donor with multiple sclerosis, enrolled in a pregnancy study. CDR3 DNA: TGTGCCAGCAGCTTAGAGATGGGACTAACCTTTTTGAGTACGCAGTATTTT. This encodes CASSLEMGLTFLSTQYF.